Listed below are T cell receptor beta chains from one sample, sequenced in a study of blood T cells in healthy people across ages. MiXCR was run by TCRdb on the 5' RACE reads, yielding one entry per CDR3 protein. The table includes some 1.4 million distinct CDR3 sequences, roughly 40% detected once. Input material: blood. These receptors were obtained from a woman aged 18-35 years in good health. Both conserved end residues are part of each CDR3. A D gene is named only where the DNA matches it firmly. The size entry is marked missing in some rows and otherwise reads once, few, many or a size class.

v_gene	abundance	j_gene	d_gene	CDR3nt	CDR3aa
TRBV20-1	-	TRBJ1-2	-	TGCAGTGCTAGAGGGCAGGAGGGGGTTTTCTACACCTTC	CSARGQEGVFYTF
TRBV24-1	-	TRBJ2-5	-	TGTGCCACCAGTGGGGGACCTACGGAGACCCAGTACTTC	CATSGGPTETQYF
TRBV2	few	TRBJ1-1	-	TGTGCCAGCAGTGGTAACAGGGCGGGCACTGAAGCTTTCTTT	CASSGNRAGTEAFF
TRBV14	once	TRBJ2-3	-	TGTGCCAGCAACCAAGTAACAGTGGCAGATACGCAGTATTTT	CASNQVTVADTQYF
TRBV2	-	TRBJ1-4	TRBD1	TGTGCCAGCAGTGCGATGACAGGGTTTAATGAAAAACTGTTTTTT	CASSAMTGFNEKLFF
TRBV3-1	-	TRBJ2-5	TRBD2	TGTGCCAGCAGCCAAGAAATACCGGGAGGGCCGAGGGAGACCCAGTACTTC	CASSQEIPGGPRETQYF
TRBV29-1	many	TRBJ2-3	-	TGCAGCGTTGACGCGTCTAGCACAGATACGCAGTATTTT	CSVDASSTDTQYF
TRBV27	-	TRBJ1-5	-	TGTGCCAGCAGTCCACGGACCTATAATCGGGGTCAGCCCCAGCATTTT	CASSPRTYNRGQPQHF
TRBV10-3	many	TRBJ2-3	TRBD2	TGTGCCATCAGTGAGACTAGCGGGTTGGTGCATACGCAGTATTTT	CAISETSGLVHTQYF
TRBV6-5	few	TRBJ2-3	-	TGTGCCAGCAGCGAGGGGGGAAATACGCAGTATTTT	CASSEGGNTQYF
TRBV10-3	few	TRBJ2-3	-	TGTGCCATCAGTGAAAGACAGGCTAGCACAGATACGCAGTATTTT	CAISERQASTDTQYF
TRBV4-1	few	TRBJ2-7	-	TGCGCCAGCAGCCAAGAAGGGGGAGGGGTGTACGAGCAGTACTTC	CASSQEGGGVYEQYF
TRBV4-2	few	TRBJ2-5	TRBD1	TGTGCCAGCAGCCAAGTAGGGGGAGGGGGACAGGGATTCCAAGAGACCCAGTACTTC	CASSQVGGGGQGFQETQYF
TRBV12-3/TRBV12-4	few	TRBJ1-6	TRBD1	TGTGCCAGCAGTTTGGGTGTCGACAGGGGGCGTGCCAATTCACCCCTCCACTTT	CASSLGVDRGRANSPLHF
TRBV18	few	TRBJ2-7	TRBD1	TGTGCCAGCTCATCTTTGACCGGGACAGGGCTTTTGAACTACGAGCAGTACTTC	CASSSLTGTGLLNYEQYF
TRBV3-1	-	TRBJ1-2	-	TGTGCCAGCAGCCCTCTGACGGCGGATGACTACACCTTC	CASSPLTADDYTF
TRBV4-1	-	TRBJ2-7	-	TGCGCCAGCAGTCTTACCTTTAGCGGTTACGAGCAGTACTTC	CASSLTFSGYEQYF
TRBV6-2/TRBV6-3	many	TRBJ2-3	-	TGTGCCAGCAGTTCGGAAGATACGCAGTATTTT	CASSSEDTQYF
TRBV5-1	-	TRBJ2-7	-	TGCGCCAGCAGAATTGACGGGACTTACGAGCAGTACTTC	CASRIDGTYEQYF
TRBV7-6	-	TRBJ1-4	-	TGTGCCAGCAGCTTAGGTGTCAGCGCAAGTGAAAAACTGTTTTTT	CASSLGVSASEKLFF
TRBV6-2/TRBV6-3	-	TRBJ1-1	TRBD1	TGTGCCAGCAGCCCCCGGGACAGCAAGGCCACTGAAGCTTTCTTT	CASSPRDSKATEAFF
TRBV9	few	TRBJ2-7	TRBD1	TGTGCCAGCAGCGTTGAACCGGGACAGGGCTACGAGCAGTACTTC	CASSVEPGQGYEQYF
TRBV4-1	-	TRBJ2-7	-	TGCGCCAGCAGCCAGGGGGTGGGCAGCCTCCCCTACGAGCAGTACTTC	CASSQGVGSLPYEQYF